The 26 T cell receptor beta chains below all came from one sample that was sequenced in a study of identical twins. From the 5' RACE reads, TCRdb called clonotypes with MiXCR, one entry per CDR3 protein. The table shows approximately 550,000 distinct CDR3 sequences, with 20% to 25% occurring only once. These data were also reused for a study on yellow fever vaccine responses in identical twins.

Sequenced material: CD4+ T cells sorted from blood. These receptors were taken from a woman aged 18 to 35 in good health.

The J gene is TRBJ2-1, the V gene TRBV18; 11 nucleotides align to TRBD1. The CDR3 loop spans 14 amino acids. With 2 bases clipped from V and 8 bases from J, the junction kept 2 bases outside the gene matches. CDR1 is KGHSH, CDR2 LQKENI, per germline. The CDR3 loop reads CASSPWTGGDEQFF. CDR3 nucleotides: TGTGCCAGCTCACCATGGACAGGGGGCGATGAGCAGTTCTTC.

The V call is TRBV10-3, the J call TRBJ2-3, with D unresolved. Germline V CDR1 and CDR2: ENHRY, SYGVKD. The CDR3 is 13 amino acids. Trimming removed 4 bases at V and 4 bases at J, with 9 bases between. The CDR3 is CAISAWDSDTQYF. CDR3 sequence (DNA): TGTGCCATCAGTGCATGGGATTCAGATACGCAGTATTTT.

This clonotype was counted only a few times. The chain links TRBV12-3 or TRBV12-4 to TRBJ2-5; D may be TRBD2 (6 bases). CDR3 length: 13 amino acids. V lost 6 bases and J 10 bases, leaving 18 bases between the germline ends. Here the CDR3 reads CASSRAPGVDQYF. CDR3 sequence (DNA): TGTGCCAGCAGCAGGGCCCCGGGGGTGGACCAGTACTTC.

This sequence joins TRBV24-1 and TRBJ2-3; TRBD2 agrees at 8 bases. With V trimmed by 0 bases and J by 0 bases, 13 bases remained unmatched. CDR1 and CDR2 from the germline V gene are KGHDR and SFDVKD. The CDR3 length is 20 residues. The CDR3 reads CATSDLPGRASPSSTDTQYF. DNA for the CDR3: TGTGCCACCAGTGATTTGCCCGGGAGGGCATCACCCTCTAGCACAGATACGCAGTATTTT.

A few counts support this clonotype. The chain joins TRBV28 to TRBJ2-3; D may be TRBD1 or TRBD2 (5 bases each). CDR3 length: 19 residues. V shed 8 bases and J shed 1 base, with 28 bases lying between them. The V gene's germline CDR1 is MDHEN and CDR2 SYDVKM. CDR3 in amino acids: CASGGSTLPAKLGTDTQYF. CDR3 DNA sequence: TGTGCCAGCGGGGGATCTACTCTCCCGGCGAAGTTGGGCACAGATACGCAGTATTTT.

This clonotype was detected only a few times. This chain links TRBV9 with TRBJ2-1; 8 nucleotides align to TRBD2. CDR1 SGDLS and CDR2 YYNGEE come from the germline V gene. The CDR3 length is 15 residues. J was trimmed by 8 bases and V by 0 bases; bases with no gene match: 7. CDR3 region: CASSVASGRRDEQFF. CDR3 sequence (DNA): TGTGCCAGCAGCGTAGCCAGCGGGAGAAGGGATGAGCAGTTCTTC. The full variable domain, in which reference TRBV9 and TRBJ2-1 provide the parts outside the CDR3, is DSGVTQTPKHLITATGQRVTLRCSPRSGDLSVYWYQQSLDQGLQFLIQYYNGEERAKGNILERFSAQQFPDLHSELNLSSLELGDSALYFCASSVASGRRDEQFFGPGTRLTVL.

This chain links TRBV20-1 with TRBJ1-2; no firm D call. The CDR3 sequence is 12 residues long. Between the trimmed V and J ends, which lost 6 bases and 3 bases, there was a span of 11 bases. Germline values: CDR1 DFQATT, CDR2 SNEGSKA (reference sequence). The DNA for the CDR3 is TGCAGTGCCCCCCTACGTGACTATGGCTACACCTTC. It specifies CSAPLRDYGYTF.

The chain combines TRBV11-1 with TRBJ2-3, with a weak D call TRBD1 (6 bases). CDR3 length: 19 amino acids. The ends were cut back, 1 base at V and 2 bases at J, with 22 bases in the middle. Germline assignment: CDR1 SGHAT and CDR2 FQDESV (reference sequence). The CDR3 nucleotides are TGTGCCAGCAGCTTAGTGGACAGACTTACTACTCGAAACACAGATACGCAGTATTTT. Translation: CASSLVDRLTTRNTDTQYF.

The CDR3 region has the DNA TGTGCCAGCAGTTACACCGGCGGGGGCACAGATACGCAGTATTTT. This encodes CASSYTGGGTDTQYF. This sequence joins TRBV6-2 or TRBV6-3 and TRBJ2-3; maybe TRBD2 (6 bases). Looked up from germline, CDR1 is MNHEY and CDR2 is SVGEGT. V was shortened by 2 bases and J by 1 base, with 10 bases between the two germline ends. The CDR3 runs 15 residues.

This clonotype was seen more than once but under ten times. The chain uses TRBV10-3 and TRBJ2-2, with 9 bases identical to TRBD2. The length of the CDR3 is 19 residues. After removal of 3 bases from V and 4 bases from J, the junction contained 15 bases not matched to a gene. Germline CDR1 is ENHRY and CDR2 is SYGVKD. CDR3 residues: CAISDPGGRASSFTGELFF. CDR3 nucleotide sequence: TGTGCCATCAGTGATCCAGGCGGGAGGGCGAGCTCTTTCACCGGGGAGCTGTTTTTT.

The chain links TRBV27 to TRBJ2-3, with TRBD1 matching over 12 bases. Per germline, CDR1 MNHEY and CDR2 SMNVEV (reference sequence). V shed 5 bases, J shed 2 bases, and the junction held 14 bases outside the gene matches. The CDR3 covers 19 residues. The DNA for the CDR3 is TGTGCCAGCAGTCCGGGACAGGGGGCGTTTGGGGGTTTCACAGATACGCAGTATTTT. Amino acids: CASSPGQGAFGGFTDTQYF.

With respect to this clonotype: No conserved phenylalanine or tryptophan is present at the end of the CDR3, so a read error is the likely explanation. Because the CDR3's place on the DNA is in doubt, the DNA is left out and the CDR3 is given as listed by TCRdb. The rearrangement uses TRBV20-1 and TRBJ2-1; the table names TRBD2, a call not compared with the DNA. Germline values: CDR1 DFQATT, CDR2 SNEGSKA (reference sequence). The CDR3 has 11 amino acids, counting both end residues. CDR3 amino acids: CSARTTSGGAL.

The rearrangement links TRBV7-9 to TRBJ1-5, with D possibly being TRBD1 (6 bases). The CDR3 has 15 residues. The germline V and J ends were trimmed by 5 bases and 5 bases, with 16 bases remaining between them. Germline CDR1 and CDR2: SEHNR and FQNEAQ (reference sequence). The CDR3 DNA sequence: TGTGCCAGCAGCCCTTTGACAGGAATCCATCAGCCCCAGCATTTT. Its protein product is CASSPLTGIHQPQHF.

This clonotype was picked up a small number of times. The rearrangement uses TRBV12-3 or TRBV12-4 and TRBJ2-3, with a weak D call TRBD1 (6 bases). The CDR3 consists of 13 residues. The V end was cut by 5 bases, the J end by 8 bases, with 14 bases between. The CDR3 reads CASSPPLGATQYF. As DNA, the CDR3 is TGTGCCAGCAGTCCGCCCCTGGGGGCTACGCAGTATTTT.

This clonotype came up a few times. This chain connects TRBV6-2 or TRBV6-3 to TRBJ2-6, with D perhaps matching TRBD1 (6 bases). This CDR3 has 20 amino acids. Germline-derived CDR1 and CDR2 are MNHEY and SVGEGT. Trimming took off 2 bases at V and 0 bases at J, with 20 bases between the two ends. The CDR3 loop is CASSYTPGAQIISGANVLTF. CDR3 nucleotide sequence: TGTGCCAGCAGTTACACCCCAGGGGCACAAATTATCTCTGGGGCCAACGTCCTGACTTTC.

This chain's CDR3 is CASSLGGGRVRTGELFF. CDR3 DNA sequence: TGTGCCAGCAGTTTAGGGGGCGGGAGGGTTAGGACCGGGGAGCTGTTTTTT. The V gene is TRBV12-3 or TRBV12-4, the J gene TRBJ2-2, with 9 bases that match TRBD2. The CDR3 covers 17 residues. V was clipped by 1 base and J by 5 bases; unmatched bases: 8.

This clonotype has a handful of counts. The chain uses TRBV20-1 and TRBJ2-5, with 13 positions matching TRBD2. This CDR3 spans 15 amino acids. Trimming took 4 bases from V and 3 from J; bases not matched to a gene: 5. Germline V gene data show CDR1 as DFQATT and CDR2 as SNEGSKA (reference sequence). The CDR3 protein is CSAIGLAGEEETQYF. As DNA, the CDR3 is TGCAGTGCTATAGGACTAGCGGGAGAAGAAGAGACCCAGTACTTC.

J is TRBJ1-2 and V is TRBV7-9; the D gene is possibly TRBD1 (5 bases). Germline CDR1 and CDR2: SEHNR and FQNEAQ (reference sequence). The V end lost 2 bases, the J end lost 8 bases, and 18 bases lay between the germline ends. The CDR3 is 15 residues long. The CDR3: CASSLQGEVGWGYTF. The CDR3 DNA sequence: TGTGCCAGCAGCTTACAAGGGGAAGTTGGCTGGGGCTACACCTTC.

The genes are TRBV19 and TRBJ2-2; D gene ambiguous. Trimming cost V 7 bases and J 6 bases, with 18 bases left between them. Germline lookup yields CDR1 LNHDA and CDR2 SQIVND (reference sequence). This CDR3 comprises 15 residues. The CDR3 bases are TGTGCCAGTACCTTGCTGACATTTGGGTCCGGGGAGCTGTTTTTT. As protein: CASTLLTFGSGELFF.

This clonotype was seen only a few times. V is TRBV3-1 and J is TRBJ1-6; no reliable D call. Germline loops: CDR1 LGHDT, CDR2 YNNKEL (reference sequence). Deletions cut 3 bases from V and 8 bases from J, with 8 bases between. The CDR3 consists of 13 residues. CDR3 in amino acids: CASSHERYSPLHF. The CDR3 nucleotides are TGTGCCAGCAGCCATGAGCGTTATTCACCCCTCCACTTT.

The chain carries TRBV10-3 and TRBJ2-3; D not resolved. V lost 5 bases and J lost 6, with 12 bases in between. Germline assignment: CDR1 ENHRY and CDR2 SYGVKD. The CDR3 has 13 amino acids. CDR3 amino acids: CAISPVSRDTQYF. The CDR3 bases are TGTGCCATCAGTCCTGTATCTAGGGATACGCAGTATTTT.

This clonotype has only a few counts. In DNA form, the CDR3 reads TGTGCCAGCAGCTTAATGGTGAACACTGAAGCTTTCTTT. This sequence encodes CASSLMVNTEAFF. The J gene is TRBJ1-1, the V gene TRBV7-3; D gene uncertain. Trimming removed 1 base at V and 0 bases at J, with 3 bases between. This CDR3 is 13 amino acids long. In germline, CDR1 is SGHTA, CDR2 FQGTGA.

The J gene is TRBJ2-3, the V gene TRBV10-3, with TRBD1 identical over 9 bases. The germline V gene has CDR1 ENHRY and CDR2 SYGVKD. The V gene end was trimmed by 6 bases and the J gene end by 5 bases; junction bases not matched to a gene: 6. The CDR3 totals 14 residues. CDR3 amino acids: CAISPQGAIDTQYF. The CDR3 DNA is TGTGCCATCAGCCCACAGGGGGCAATAGATACGCAGTATTTT.

V is TRBV7-9 and J is TRBJ1-2, with D possibly matching TRBD1 (6 bases). Trimming removed 0 bases from V and 6 bases from J, with 14 bases in between. The CDR3 contains 15 residues. Looked up from germline, CDR1 is SEHNR and CDR2 is FQNEAQ (reference sequence). As DNA, the CDR3 is TGTGCCAGCAGCTTAGCGGTATCGGACAGCAATGGCTACACCTTC. Translated, it gives CASSLAVSDSNGYTF.

This clonotype was seen only a few times. The chain recombines TRBV6-4 with TRBJ2-3; D unresolved. Trimming removed 5 bases at V and 6 bases at J, with 12 bases between. The CDR3 runs to 13 residues. Germline V CDR1 and CDR2: MRHNA, SNTAGT. CDR3 sequence: CASSPSVGDTQYF. The CDR3 coding sequence is TGTGCCAGCAGTCCATCTGTCGGGGATACGCAGTATTTT.

This clonotype was found a few times. This CDR3 reads CASRLGAGQQIEAFF. In nucleotides, the CDR3 is TGTGCCAGCAGGCTGGGGGCAGGGCAACAGATTGAAGCTTTCTTT. This sequence joins TRBV4-2 and TRBJ1-1, with D perhaps TRBD1 (6 bases). This CDR3 has 15 residues. The V end lost 6 bases, the J end lost 7 bases, and 21 bases lay between the germline ends. The germline gives CDR1 LGHNA, CDR2 YNFKEQ.